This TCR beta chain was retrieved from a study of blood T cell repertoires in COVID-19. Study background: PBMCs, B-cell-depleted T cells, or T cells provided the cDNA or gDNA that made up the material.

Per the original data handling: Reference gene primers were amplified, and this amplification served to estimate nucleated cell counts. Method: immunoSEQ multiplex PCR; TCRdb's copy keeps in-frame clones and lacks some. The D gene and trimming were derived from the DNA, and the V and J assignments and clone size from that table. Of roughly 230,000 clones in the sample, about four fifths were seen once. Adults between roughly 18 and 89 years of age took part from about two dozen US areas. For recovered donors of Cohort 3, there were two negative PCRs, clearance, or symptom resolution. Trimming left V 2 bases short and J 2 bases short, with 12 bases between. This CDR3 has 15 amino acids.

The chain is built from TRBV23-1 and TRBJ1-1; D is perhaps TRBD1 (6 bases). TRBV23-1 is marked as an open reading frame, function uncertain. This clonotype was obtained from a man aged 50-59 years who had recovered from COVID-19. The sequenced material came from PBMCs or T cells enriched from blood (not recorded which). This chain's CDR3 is CASSQNRVGNTEAFF. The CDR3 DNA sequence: TGCGCCAGCAGTCAAAACAGGGTGGGTAACACTGAAGCTTTCTTT.